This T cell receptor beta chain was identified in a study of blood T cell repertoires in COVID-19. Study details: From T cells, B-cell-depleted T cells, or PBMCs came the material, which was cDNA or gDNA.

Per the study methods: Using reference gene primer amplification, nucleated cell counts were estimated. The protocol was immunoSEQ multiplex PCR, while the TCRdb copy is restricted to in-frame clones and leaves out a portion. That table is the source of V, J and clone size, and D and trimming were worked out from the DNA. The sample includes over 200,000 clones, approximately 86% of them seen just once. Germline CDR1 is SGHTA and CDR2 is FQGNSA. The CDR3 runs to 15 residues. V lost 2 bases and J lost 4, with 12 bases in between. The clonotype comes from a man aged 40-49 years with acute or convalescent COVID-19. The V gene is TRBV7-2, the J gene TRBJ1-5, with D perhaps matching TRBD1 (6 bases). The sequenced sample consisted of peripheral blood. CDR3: CASSLLAGENQPQHF. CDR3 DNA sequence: TGTGCCAGCAGCTTATTGGCAGGGGAGAATCAGCCCCAGCATTTT.